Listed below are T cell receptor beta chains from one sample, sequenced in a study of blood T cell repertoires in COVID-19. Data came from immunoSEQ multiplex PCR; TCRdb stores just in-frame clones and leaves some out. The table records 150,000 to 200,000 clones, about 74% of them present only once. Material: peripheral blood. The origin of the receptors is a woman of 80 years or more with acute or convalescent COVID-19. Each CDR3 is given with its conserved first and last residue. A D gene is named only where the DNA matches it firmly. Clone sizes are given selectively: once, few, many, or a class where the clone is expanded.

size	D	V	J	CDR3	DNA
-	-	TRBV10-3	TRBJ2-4	CAISDGGGRAKNIQYF	TGTGCCATCAGTGATGGAGGGGGCCGGGCCAAAAACATTCAGTACTTC
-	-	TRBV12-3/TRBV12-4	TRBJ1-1	CASSPQGISEAFF	TGTGCCAGCAGCCCCCAGGGTATCAGTGAAGCTTTCTTT
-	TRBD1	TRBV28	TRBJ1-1	CASSPRTGKGVDTEAFF	TGTGCCAGCAGTCCCCGGACAGGGAAAGGAGTTGACACTGAAGCTTTCTTT
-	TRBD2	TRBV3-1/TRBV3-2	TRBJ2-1	CASSQSVLAGDSNEQFF	TGTGCCAGCAGCCAGTCCGTACTAGCGGGAGATAGCAATGAGCAGTTCTTC
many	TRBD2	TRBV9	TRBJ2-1	CASSQSLGLAGGNEQFF	TGTGCCAGCAGCCAGAGCTTGGGACTAGCGGGAGGCAATGAGCAGTTCTTC
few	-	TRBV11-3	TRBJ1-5	CASSSQGTQQPQHF	TGTGCCAGCAGCTCGCAGGGGACCCAACAGCCCCAGCATTTT
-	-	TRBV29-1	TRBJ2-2	CSVLEAGELFF	TGCAGCGTTCTTGAGGCCGGGGAGCTGTTTTTT
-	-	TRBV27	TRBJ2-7	CASSAFRGRAYEQYF	TGTGCCAGCAGTGCCTTCCGGGGTAGGGCCTACGAGCAGTACTTC
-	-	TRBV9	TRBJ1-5	CASSVAGDRGQPQHF	TGTGCCAGCAGCGTAGCAGGGGATAGAGGTCAGCCCCAGCATTTT
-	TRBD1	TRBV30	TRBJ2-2	CAWLTGANTGELFF	TGTGCCTGGCTGACAGGGGCGAACACCGGGGAGCTGTTTTTT
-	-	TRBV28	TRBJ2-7	CASRLGGEQYF	TGTGCCAGCAGGCTGGGGGGAGAGCAGTACTTC
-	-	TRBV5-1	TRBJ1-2	CASAPLGVYGYTF	TGCGCCAGCGCCCCCTTAGGGGTTTATGGCTACACCTTC
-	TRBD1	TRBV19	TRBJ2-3	CASSIQGADTQYF	TGTGCCAGTAGTATCCAGGGGGCAGATACGCAGTATTTT
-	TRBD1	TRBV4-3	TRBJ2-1	CASSQDHGQGRNEQFF	TGCGCCAGCAGCCAAGACCACGGACAGGGGAGGAATGAGCAGTTCTTC
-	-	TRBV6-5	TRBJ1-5	CASRETEDSNQPQHF	TGTGCCAGCAGGGAGACAGAGGATAGCAATCAGCCCCAGCATTTT
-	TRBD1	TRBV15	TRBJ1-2	CATSPGQSFGYTF	TGTGCCACCAGCCCGGGACAGAGCTTTGGCTACACCTTC
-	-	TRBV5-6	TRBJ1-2	CASTWQANYGYTF	TGTGCCAGCACTTGGCAAGCTAACTATGGCTACACCTTC
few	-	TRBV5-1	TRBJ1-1	CASSSQGGATEAFF	TGCGCCAGCAGCTCACAGGGTGGGGCGACTGAAGCTTTCTTT
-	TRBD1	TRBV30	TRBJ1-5	CAWSAIDRGNQPQHF	TGTGCCTGGAGTGCAATCGACAGGGGCAATCAGCCCCAGCATTTT
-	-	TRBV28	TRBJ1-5	CASSSPTGLQPQHF	TGTGCCAGCAGTTCTCCGACAGGTCTCCAGCCCCAGCATTTT
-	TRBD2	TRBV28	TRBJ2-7	CASRLGLAGDVSYEQYF	TGTGCCAGCAGACTCGGACTAGCGGGAGATGTGTCCTACGAGCAGTACTTC
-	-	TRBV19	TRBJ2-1	CASTPGAGDYNEQFF	TGTGCCAGTACCCCCGGGGCAGGGGACTACAATGAGCAGTTCTTC
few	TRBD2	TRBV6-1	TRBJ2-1	CASSASSGASSNEQFF	TGTGCCAGCAGTGCGAGTAGCGGGGCATCCAGCAATGAGCAGTTCTTC
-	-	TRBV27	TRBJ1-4	CASSTGGDEKLFF	TGTGCCAGCAGTACAGGCGGGGATGAAAAACTGTTTTTT
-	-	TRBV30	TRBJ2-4	CAWSHGSFGLAKNIQYF	TGTGCCTGGAGTCATGGTTCCTTCGGACTAGCCAAAAACATTCAGTACTTC
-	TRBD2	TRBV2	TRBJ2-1	CASKGLVNNEQFF	TGTGCCAGCAAGGGACTAGTGAACAATGAGCAGTTCTTC
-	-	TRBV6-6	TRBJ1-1	CASSSARAGDDTEAFF	TGTGCCAGCAGTTCCGCCCGGGCAGGGGATGACACTGAAGCTTTCTTT
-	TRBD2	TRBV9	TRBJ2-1	CASSDRLAGSEQFF	TGTGCCAGCAGCGACCGACTAGCGGGAAGTGAGCAGTTCTTC
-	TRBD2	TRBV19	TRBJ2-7	CASSIQFLLAGVDEQYF	TGTGCCAGTAGTATCCAATTCCTTTTAGCGGGAGTGGACGAGCAGTACTTC
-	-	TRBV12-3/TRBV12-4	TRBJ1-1	CASSYTLNTEAFF	TGTGCCAGCAGTTACACACTGAACACTGAAGCTTTCTTT
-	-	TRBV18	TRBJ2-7	CASSPPGGPLSYEQYF	TGTGCCAGCTCACCACCGGGGGGGCCACTATCCTACGAGCAGTACTTC
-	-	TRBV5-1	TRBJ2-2	CASKGFAGATGELFF	TGCGCCAGCAAGGGTTTTGCAGGGGCCACCGGGGAGCTGTTTTTT
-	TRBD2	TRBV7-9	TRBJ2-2	CASSFSSSGISGELFF	TGTGCCAGCAGCTTTTCGTCTAGCGGGATCAGCGGGGAGCTGTTTTTT
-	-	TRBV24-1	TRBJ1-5	CATSDTQGFNQPQHF	TGTGCCACCAGTGATACACAGGGTTTCAATCAGCCCCAGCATTTT
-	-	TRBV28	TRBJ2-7	CASSLGGAQGVEQYF	TGTGCCAGCAGCCTAGGGGGGGCGCAGGGTGTCGAGCAGTACTTC
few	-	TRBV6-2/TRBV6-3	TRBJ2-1	CASSLQGSKQFF	TGTGCCAGCAGTTTACAGGGTTCTAAGCAGTTCTTC
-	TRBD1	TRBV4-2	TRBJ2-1	CASSQTGTGLDNEQFF	TGTGCCAGCAGCCAAACCGGGACAGGCTTGGACAATGAGCAGTTCTTC
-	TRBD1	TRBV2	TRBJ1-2	CASSVTGGGGGYTF	TGTGCCAGCAGTGTAACCGGAGGGGGCGGTGGCTACACCTTC
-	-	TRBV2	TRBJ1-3	CASSVTGNTIYF	TGTGCCAGCAGTGTCACTGGAAACACCATATATTTT
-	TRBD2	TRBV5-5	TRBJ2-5	CASSLAGAGGRETQYF	TGTGCCAGCAGCTTGGCAGGAGCGGGAGGAAGAGAGACCCAGTACTTC
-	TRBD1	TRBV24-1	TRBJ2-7	CATSEGQGARSEQYF	TGTGCCACCAGTGAGGGACAGGGGGCAAGGAGCGAGCAGTACTTC
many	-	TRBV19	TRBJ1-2	CASRPTVNYGYTF	TGTGCCAGTAGACCGACAGTTAACTATGGCTACACCTTC
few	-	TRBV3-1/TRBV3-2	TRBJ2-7	CASSHWGENTYEQYF	TGTGCCAGCAGCCACTGGGGGGAAAATACCTACGAGCAGTACTTC
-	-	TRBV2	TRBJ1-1	CASSYTGGETEAFF	TGTGCCAGCAGTTACACGGGGGGGGAAACTGAAGCTTTCTTT
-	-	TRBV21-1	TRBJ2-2	CASSNFDRGNTGELFF	TGTGCCAGCAGCAACTTTGACAGGGGGAACACCGGGGAGCTGTTTTTT
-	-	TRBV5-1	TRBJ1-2	CASGPGVSLLYGYTF	TGCGCCAGCGGCCCAGGGGTCTCCTTACTCTATGGCTACACCTTC
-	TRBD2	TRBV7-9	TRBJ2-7	CASSYTAGGLYEQYF	TGTGCCAGCAGCTATACAGCGGGAGGGCTCTACGAGCAGTACTTC
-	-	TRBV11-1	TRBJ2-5	CASSKKEVQETQYF	TGTGCCAGCAGCAAAAAAGAGGTGCAAGAGACCCAGTACTTC
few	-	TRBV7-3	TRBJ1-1	CASSQTGRTEAFF	TGTGCCAGCAGCCAAACAGGGCGTACTGAAGCTTTCTTT
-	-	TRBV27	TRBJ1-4	CASSFQATNEKLFF	TGTGCCAGCAGTTTCCAGGCAACTAATGAAAAACTGTTTTTT
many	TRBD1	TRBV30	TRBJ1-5	CAWSVSGGQPQHF	TGTGCCTGGAGTGTATCAGGGGGTCAGCCCCAGCATTTT
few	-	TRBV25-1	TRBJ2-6	CASSDQGWGSGANVLTF	TGTGCCAGCAGTGACCAGGGGTGGGGCTCTGGGGCCAACGTCCTGACTTTC
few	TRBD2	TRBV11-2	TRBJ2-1	CASSLVLAGRQFF	TGTGCCAGCAGCTTAGTTCTAGCGGGACGGCAGTTCTTC
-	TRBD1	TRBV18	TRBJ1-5	CASSTGMDQPQHF	TGTGCCAGCTCGACAGGGATGGATCAGCCCCAGCATTTT
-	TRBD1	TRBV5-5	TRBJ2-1	CASNVPDRIVSYNEQFF	TGTGCCAGCAACGTTCCGGACAGGATAGTATCCTACAATGAGCAGTTCTTC